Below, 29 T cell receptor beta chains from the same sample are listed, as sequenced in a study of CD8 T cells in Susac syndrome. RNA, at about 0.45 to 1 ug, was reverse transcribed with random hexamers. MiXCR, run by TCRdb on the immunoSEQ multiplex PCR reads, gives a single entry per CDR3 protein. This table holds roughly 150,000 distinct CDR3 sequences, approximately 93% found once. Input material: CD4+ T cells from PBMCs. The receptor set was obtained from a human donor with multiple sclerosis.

This CDR3 is CASTPLGSGANVLTF. CDR3 DNA sequence: TGTGCCAGCACACCCTTGGGCTCTGGGGCCAACGTCCTGACTTTC. V and J are TRBV5-6 and TRBJ2-6; D is unresolved. The CDR3 extends over 15 amino acids. The V and J ends lost 6 bases and 0 bases respectively, with 10 bases between them. The germline CDR1 and CDR2 sequences are SGHDT and YYEEEE.

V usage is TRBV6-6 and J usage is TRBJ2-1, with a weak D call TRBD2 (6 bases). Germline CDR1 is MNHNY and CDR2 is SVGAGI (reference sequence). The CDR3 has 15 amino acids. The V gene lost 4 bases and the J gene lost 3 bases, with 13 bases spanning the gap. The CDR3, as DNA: TGTGCCAGCAGTTTCTCGGGAGTTGGCTACAATGAGCAGTTCTTC. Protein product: CASSFSGVGYNEQFF.

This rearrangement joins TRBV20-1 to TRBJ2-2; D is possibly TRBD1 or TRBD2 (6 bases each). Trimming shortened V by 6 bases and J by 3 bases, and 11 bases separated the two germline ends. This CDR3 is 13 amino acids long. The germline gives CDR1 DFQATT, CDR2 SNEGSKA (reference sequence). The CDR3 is CSAPRGDTGELFF. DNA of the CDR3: TGCAGTGCCCCGAGGGGGGACACCGGGGAGCTGTTTTTT.

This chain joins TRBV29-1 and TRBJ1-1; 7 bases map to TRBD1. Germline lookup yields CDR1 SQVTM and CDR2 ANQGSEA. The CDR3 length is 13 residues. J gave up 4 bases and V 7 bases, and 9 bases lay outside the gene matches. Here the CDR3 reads CSAGTVVGTEAFF. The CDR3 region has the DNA TGCAGCGCCGGGACAGTCGTAGGCACTGAAGCTTTCTTT.

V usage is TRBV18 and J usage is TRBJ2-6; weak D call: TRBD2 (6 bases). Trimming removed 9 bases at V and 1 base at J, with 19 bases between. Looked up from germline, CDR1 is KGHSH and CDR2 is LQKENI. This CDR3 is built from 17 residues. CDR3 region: CASSDQPRESGANVLTF. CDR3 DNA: TGTGCCAGTTCCGACCAACCGCGGGAATCTGGGGCCAACGTCCTGACTTTC.

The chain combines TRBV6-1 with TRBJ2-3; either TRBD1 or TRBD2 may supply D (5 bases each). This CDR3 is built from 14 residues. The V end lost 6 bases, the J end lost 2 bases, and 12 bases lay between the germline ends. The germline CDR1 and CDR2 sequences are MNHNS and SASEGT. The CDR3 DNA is TGTGCCAGCAGGAGGGGTATACACACAGATACGCAGTATTTT. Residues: CASRRGIHTDTQYF.

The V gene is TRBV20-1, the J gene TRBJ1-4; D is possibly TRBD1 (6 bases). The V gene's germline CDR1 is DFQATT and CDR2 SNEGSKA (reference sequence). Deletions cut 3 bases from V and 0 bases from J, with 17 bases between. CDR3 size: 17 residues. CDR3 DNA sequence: TGCAGTGCTAGTGATATGACAGGTTATGCAACTAATGAAAAACTGTTTTTT. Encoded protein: CSASDMTGYATNEKLFF.

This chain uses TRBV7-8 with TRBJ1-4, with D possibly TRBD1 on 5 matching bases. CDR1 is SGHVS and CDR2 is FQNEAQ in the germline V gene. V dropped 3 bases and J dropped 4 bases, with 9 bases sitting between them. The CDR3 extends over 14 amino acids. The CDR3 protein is CASSFRQYNEKLFF. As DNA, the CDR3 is TGTGCCAGCAGCTTCCGACAGTATAATGAAAAACTGTTTTTT.

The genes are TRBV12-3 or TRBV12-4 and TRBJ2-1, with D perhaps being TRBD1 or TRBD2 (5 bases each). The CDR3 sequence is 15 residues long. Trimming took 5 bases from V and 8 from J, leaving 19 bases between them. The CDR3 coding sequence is TGTGCCAGCAGTCAGAGGGGCAGGGTAGCCCATGAGCAGTTCTTC. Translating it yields CASSQRGRVAHEQFF.

CDR3 coding DNA: TGTGCCTGGAAAGGCGGGGGAGATCCCTACAATGAGCAGTTCTTC. Translating it yields CAWKGGGDPYNEQFF. The V call is TRBV30, the J call TRBJ2-1; 7 bases line up with TRBD2. The CDR3 is 15 amino acids. Germline V gene lookup returns CDR1 GTSNPN and CDR2 SVGIG (reference sequence). Trimming cost V 4 bases and J 2 bases; bases outside gene matches: 8. Full variable domain (remainder filled in from reference TRBV30 and TRBJ2-1): SQTIHQWPATLVQPVGSPLSLECTVEGTSNPNLYWYRQAAGRGLQLLFYSVGIGQISSEVPQNLSASRPQDRQFILSSKKLLLSDSGFYLCAWKGGGDPYNEQFFGPGTRLTVL.

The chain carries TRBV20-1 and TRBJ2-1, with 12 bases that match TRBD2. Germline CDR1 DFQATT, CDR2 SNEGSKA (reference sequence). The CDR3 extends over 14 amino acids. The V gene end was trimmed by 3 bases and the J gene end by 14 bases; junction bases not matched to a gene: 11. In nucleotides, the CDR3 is TGCAGTGCTAGCTTGGGGACTAGCGGGTATTCGGAGTTCTTC. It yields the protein CSASLGTSGYSEFF.

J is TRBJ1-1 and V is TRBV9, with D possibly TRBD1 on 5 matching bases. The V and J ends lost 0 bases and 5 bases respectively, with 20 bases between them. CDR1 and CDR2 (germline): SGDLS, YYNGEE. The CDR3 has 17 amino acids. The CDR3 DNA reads TGTGCCAGCAGCGTAGCTGGGGTCGTAGACCGGGGGACTGAAGCTTTCTTT. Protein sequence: CASSVAGVVDRGTEAFF.

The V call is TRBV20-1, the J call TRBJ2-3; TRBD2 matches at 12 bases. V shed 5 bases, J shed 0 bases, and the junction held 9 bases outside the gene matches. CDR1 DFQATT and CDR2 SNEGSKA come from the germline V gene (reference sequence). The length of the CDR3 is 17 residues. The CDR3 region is CSASGGTSGPSTDTQYF. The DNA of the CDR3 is TGCAGTGCTTCAGGCGGGACTAGCGGGCCCAGCACAGATACGCAGTATTTT.

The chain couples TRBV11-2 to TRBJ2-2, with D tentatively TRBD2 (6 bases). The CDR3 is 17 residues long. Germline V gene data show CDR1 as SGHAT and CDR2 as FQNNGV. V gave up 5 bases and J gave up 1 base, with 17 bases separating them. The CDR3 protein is CASSQRLGTQNTGELFF. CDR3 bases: TGTGCCAGCAGCCAACGCCTCGGGACTCAGAACACCGGGGAGCTGTTTTTT.

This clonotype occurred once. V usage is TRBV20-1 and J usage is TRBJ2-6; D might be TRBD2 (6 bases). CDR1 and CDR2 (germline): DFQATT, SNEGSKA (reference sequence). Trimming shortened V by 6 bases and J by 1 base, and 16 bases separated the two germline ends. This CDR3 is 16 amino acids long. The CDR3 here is CSASPTSLSGANVLTF. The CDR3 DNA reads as TGCAGTGCGTCCCCGACTAGTCTATCTGGGGCCAACGTCCTGACTTTC.

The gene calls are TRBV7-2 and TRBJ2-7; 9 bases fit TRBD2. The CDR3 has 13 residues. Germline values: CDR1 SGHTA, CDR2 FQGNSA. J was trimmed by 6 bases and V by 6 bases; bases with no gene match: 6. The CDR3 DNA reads TGTGCCAGCAGGGCGGGAGGGCGTCCCGAGCAGTACTTC. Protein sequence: CASRAGGRPEQYF.

The CDR3 DNA is TGCAGTCCTTTAACAGGGGGCATTCGGTACACTGAAGCTTTCTTT. It translates to CSPLTGGIRYTEAFF. The V and J genes are TRBV20-1 and TRBJ1-1; 9 bases align to TRBD1. Losses at the gene ends were 8 bases for V and 3 bases for J; bases not matched to a gene: 13. This CDR3 has 15 residues. Germline CDR1 reads DFQATT; CDR2 reads SNEGSKA (reference sequence).

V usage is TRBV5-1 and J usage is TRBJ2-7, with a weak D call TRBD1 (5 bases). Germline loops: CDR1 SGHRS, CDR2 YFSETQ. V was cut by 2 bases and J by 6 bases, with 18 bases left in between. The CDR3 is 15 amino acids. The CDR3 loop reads CASSFQTANPREQYF. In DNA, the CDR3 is TGCGCCAGCAGCTTCCAGACAGCTAACCCACGCGAGCAGTACTTC.

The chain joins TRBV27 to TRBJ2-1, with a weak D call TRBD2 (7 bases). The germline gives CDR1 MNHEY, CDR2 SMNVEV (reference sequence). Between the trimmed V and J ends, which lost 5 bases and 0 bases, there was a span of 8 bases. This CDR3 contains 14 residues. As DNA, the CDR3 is TGTGCCAGCAGTGGGGGGGCCTCCTACAATGAGCAGTTCTTC. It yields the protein CASSGGASYNEQFF.

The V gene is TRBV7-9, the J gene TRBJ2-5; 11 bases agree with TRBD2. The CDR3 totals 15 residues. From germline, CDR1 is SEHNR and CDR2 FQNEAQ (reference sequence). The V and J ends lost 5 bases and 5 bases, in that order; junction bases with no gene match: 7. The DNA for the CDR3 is TGTGCCAGCAGCCCGGTAGCGGGAGGGCCGGAGACCCAGTACTTC. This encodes CASSPVAGGPETQYF.

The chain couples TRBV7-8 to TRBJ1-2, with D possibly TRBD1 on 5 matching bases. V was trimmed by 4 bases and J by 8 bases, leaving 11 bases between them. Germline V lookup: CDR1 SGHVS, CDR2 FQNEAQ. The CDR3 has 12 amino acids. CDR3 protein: CASSSLRDGYTF. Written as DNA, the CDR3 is TGTGCCAGCAGCTCCCTCCGGGACGGCTACACCTTC.

CDR3 amino acids: CASSKGATTGELFF. The CDR3 DNA is TGTGCCAGCAGCAAGGGGGCGACCACCGGGGAGCTGTTTTTT. J is TRBJ2-2 and V is TRBV6-6; 7 bases line up with TRBD1. This CDR3 has 14 amino acids. Germline trimming cut 6 bases from V and 4 bases from J; bases unmatched to any gene: 5. In germline, CDR1 is MNHNY, CDR2 SVGAGI (reference sequence).

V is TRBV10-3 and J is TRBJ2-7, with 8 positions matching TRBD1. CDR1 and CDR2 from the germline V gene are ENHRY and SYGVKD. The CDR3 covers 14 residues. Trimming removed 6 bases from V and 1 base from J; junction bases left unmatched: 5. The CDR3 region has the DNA TGTGCCATCAGCCCCGGACAGGGTTCCTACGAGCAGTACTTC. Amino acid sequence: CAISPGQGSYEQYF.

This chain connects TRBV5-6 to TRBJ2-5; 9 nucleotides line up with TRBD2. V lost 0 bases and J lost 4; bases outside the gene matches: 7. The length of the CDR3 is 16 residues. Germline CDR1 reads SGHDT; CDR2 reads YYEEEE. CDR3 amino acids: CASSLDMGGRGETQYF. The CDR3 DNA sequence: TGTGCCAGCAGCTTGGACATGGGCGGGAGGGGAGAGACCCAGTACTTC.

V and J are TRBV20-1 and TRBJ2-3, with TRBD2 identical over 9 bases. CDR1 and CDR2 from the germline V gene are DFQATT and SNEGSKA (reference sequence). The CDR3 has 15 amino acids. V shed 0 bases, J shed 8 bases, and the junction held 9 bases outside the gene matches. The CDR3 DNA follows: TGCAGTGCTAGAGATCTGGTAGCGGGAGTCGGTACGCAGTATTTT. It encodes CSARDLVAGVGTQYF.

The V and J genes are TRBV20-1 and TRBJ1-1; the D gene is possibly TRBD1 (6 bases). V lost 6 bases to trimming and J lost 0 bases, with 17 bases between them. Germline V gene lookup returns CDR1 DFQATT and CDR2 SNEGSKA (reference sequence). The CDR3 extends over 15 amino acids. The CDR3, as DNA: TGCAGTGCCGGAAACAAAGGGGGACTGAACACTGAAGCTTTCTTT. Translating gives CSAGNKGGLNTEAFF.

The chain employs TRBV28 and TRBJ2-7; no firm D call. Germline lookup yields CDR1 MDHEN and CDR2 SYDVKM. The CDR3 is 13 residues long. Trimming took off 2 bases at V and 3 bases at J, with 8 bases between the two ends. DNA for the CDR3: TGTGCCAGCAGTTTAAATGCTCTCTACGAGCAGTACTTC. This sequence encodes CASSLNALYEQYF.

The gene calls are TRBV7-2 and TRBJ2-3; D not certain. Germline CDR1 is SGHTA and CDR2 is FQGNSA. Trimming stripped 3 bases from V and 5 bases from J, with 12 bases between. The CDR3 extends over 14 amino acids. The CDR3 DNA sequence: TGTGCCAGCAGCTTGGTTCGGGCCGGAGATACGCAGTATTTT. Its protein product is CASSLVRAGDTQYF.

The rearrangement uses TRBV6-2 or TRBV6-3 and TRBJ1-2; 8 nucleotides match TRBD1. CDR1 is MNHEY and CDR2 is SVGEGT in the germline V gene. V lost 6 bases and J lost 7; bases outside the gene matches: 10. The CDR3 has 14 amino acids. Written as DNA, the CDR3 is TGTGCCAGCAGACTGACAGGGGTAGCTGCTGGCTACACCTTC. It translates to CASRLTGVAAGYTF.